The 9 T cell receptor beta chains presented below share a single source sample, sequenced in a study of T cells expressing NK-cell markers. With the 5' RACE reads reprocessed, TCRdb shows one record per CDR3 protein and no DNA. In all, the sample yields about 550,000 distinct CDR3 sequences. Sequencing was performed on blood T cells: a sorted CD56 or NKG2C T cell subset, CD4+ or CD8+ T cells, or bulk PBMC T cells (not recorded which). These receptors were obtained from a man between 18 and 35 years old in good health.

This chain connects TRBV11-2 to TRBJ2-5; TCRdb's assignment of TRBD2 cannot be checked, as there is no DNA. The CDR3 extends over 18 amino acids. CDR1 and CDR2 (germline): SGHAT, FQNNGV. The CDR3: CASSPPRGSGSGRETQYF.

The chain carries TRBV10-3 and TRBJ2-5; the D gene TCRdb calls, TRBD1, cannot be checked with no DNA. Germline loops: CDR1 ENHRY, CDR2 SYGVKD. CDR3 size: 14 residues. The CDR3 protein is CAMGLGGSKETQYF.

This rearrangement joins TRBV5-1 to TRBJ1-2. The CDR3 has 16 amino acids. The V gene's germline CDR1 is SGHRS and CDR2 YFSETQ. CDR3: CASSLADSLPNYGYTF.

This sequence joins TRBV28 and TRBJ1-2; the TCRdb call, TRBD1, lacks DNA for checking. Germline CDR1 is MDHEN and CDR2 is SYDVKM. CDR3 length: 16 amino acids. The chain's CDR3 is CASSLSGVGRRGGYTF.

The chain carries TRBV29-1 and TRBJ2-7. The length of the CDR3 is 12 residues. Germline-derived CDR1 and CDR2 are SQVTM and ANQGSEA. The CDR3 is CSVSQGAYEQYF.

The CDR3 here is CASTPAGDEDTQYF. This chain connects TRBV6-1 to TRBJ2-3; with no DNA, the TCRdb D assignment of TRBD2 cannot be verified. The germline V gene has CDR1 MNHNS and CDR2 SASEGT. The CDR3 has 14 amino acids.

The V and J genes are TRBV7-3 and TRBJ1-6; the D gene TCRdb calls, TRBD1, cannot be checked with no DNA. Germline V gene sequence: CDR1 SGHTA, CDR2 FQGTGA. This CDR3 is built from 14 residues. CDR3 region: CASRRGTDNSPLHF. The variable domain in full, with the rest retrieved from reference TRBV7-3 and TRBJ1-6, is GAGVSQTPSNKVTEKGKYVELRCDPISGHTALYWYRQSLGQGPEFLIYFQGTGAADDSGLPNDRFFAVRPEGSVSTLKIQRTERGDSAVYLCASRRGTDNSPLHFGNGTRLTVT.

The chain combines TRBV9 with TRBJ2-1; TCRdb indicates TRBD1, and absent DNA this call remains unverified. The CDR3 covers 16 residues. Per the germline V gene, CDR1 is SGDLS and CDR2 is YYNGEE. CDR3 loop: CASSVGGSEAYNEQFF.

The chain is built from TRBV7-9 and TRBJ2-5; the D call of TRBD2 rests on TCRdb alone, since no DNA is present to check it. Germline V gives CDR1 SEHNR, CDR2 FQNEAQ (reference sequence). The CDR3 has 15 amino acids. The CDR3 is CASSFLAGGPQTQYF. Filled out from reference TRBV7-9 and TRBJ2-5, the complete variable domain reads DTGVSQNPRHKITKRGQNVTFRCDPISEHNRLYWYRQTLGQGPEFLTYFQNEAQLEKSRLLSDRFSAERPKGSFSTLEIQRTEQGDSAMYLCASSFLAGGPQTQYFGPGTRLLVL.